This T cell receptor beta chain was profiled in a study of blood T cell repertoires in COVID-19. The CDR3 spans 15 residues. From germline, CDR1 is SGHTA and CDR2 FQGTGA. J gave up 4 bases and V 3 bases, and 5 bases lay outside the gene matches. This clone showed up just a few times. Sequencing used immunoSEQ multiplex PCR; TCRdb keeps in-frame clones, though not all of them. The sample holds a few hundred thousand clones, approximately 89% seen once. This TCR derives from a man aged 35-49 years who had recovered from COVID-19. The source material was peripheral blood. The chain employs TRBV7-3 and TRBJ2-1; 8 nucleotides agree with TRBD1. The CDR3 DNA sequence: TGTGCCAGCAGCTTGGGCAGGGGGCGATACAATGAGCAGTTCTTC. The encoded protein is CASSLGRGRYNEQFF.